The 22 T cell receptor beta chains presented below share a single source sample, sequenced in a study of T-cell reconstitution after alpha-beta-depleted transplantation in children. Unique molecular identifiers were built into the TCRbeta library. TCRdb recomputed calls from the PCR reads with MiXCR, one row per CDR3 protein. The sample lists 200,000 or so distinct CDR3 sequences; 6.6% were seen once. Sample: PBMCs, taken before TCRalphabeta/CD19-depleted stem cell transplant. These TCRs come from a boy between 2 and 10 years old with acute lymphoblastic leukemia, due to receive a stem cell transplant.

This clonotype was found many times. The J gene is TRBJ2-3, the V gene TRBV20-1; D is perhaps TRBD1 or TRBD2 (5 bases each). The CDR3 totals 13 residues. Trimming cost V 7 bases and J 3 bases, with 14 bases left between them. Germline-derived CDR1 and CDR2 are DFQATT and SNEGSKA (reference sequence). In DNA, the CDR3 is TGCAGTGTAAGAGGGGAGACGACAGATACGCAGTATTTT. Translation: CSVRGETTDTQYF.

This clonotype was seen more than once but under ten times. The chain's CDR3 is CSVQGIGSYEQYF. CDR3 coding DNA: TGCAGCGTACAGGGGATAGGGTCCTACGAGCAGTACTTC. The rearrangement uses TRBV29-1 and TRBJ2-7; TRBD1 agrees at 7 bases. The CDR3 totals 13 residues. Germline V lookup: CDR1 SQVTM, CDR2 ANQGSEA. The junction had 6 bases not matched to a gene; V was cut back by 6 bases and J by 1 base.

The chain is built from TRBV20-1 and TRBJ2-1; D not resolved. V was clipped by 3 bases and J by 0 bases, with 18 bases between them. Per germline, CDR1 DFQATT and CDR2 SNEGSKA (reference sequence). This CDR3 contains 17 residues. The CDR3 bases are TGCAGTGCTAGTAGGTCCCGAACCCGGCACTCCTACAATGAGCAGTTCTTC. Its translation is CSASRSRTRHSYNEQFF.

This clonotype appeared many times. V gene TRBV12-3 or TRBV12-4 combines with J gene TRBJ1-1; perhaps TRBD1 as D (5 bases). V was pared by 5 bases and J by 3 bases, with 10 bases between. The CDR3 extends over 13 amino acids. The CDR3 bases are TGTGCCAGCAGTGTCGGGGGGGACACTGAAGCTTTCTTT. Translating gives CASSVGGDTEAFF.

This clonotype was detected many times. The rearrangement joins TRBV7-8 to TRBJ2-2; possibly TRBD2 for D (6 bases). The germline V and J ends were trimmed by 5 bases and 1 base, with 14 bases remaining between them. From germline, CDR1 is SGHVS and CDR2 FQNEAQ. This CDR3 region has 16 residues. The DNA of the CDR3 is TGTGCCAGCAGCCAACTTGGGGGAGGGAACACCGGGGAGCTGTTTTTT. Translation gives CASSQLGGGNTGELFF. The whole variable domain, remainder taken from reference TRBV7-8 and TRBJ2-2, is GAGVSQSPRYKVAKRGQDVALRCDPISGHVSLFWYQQALGQGPEFLTYFQNEAQLDKSGLPSDRFFAERPEGSVSTLKIQRTQQEDSAVYLCASSQLGGGNTGELFFGEGSRLTVL.

The V and J genes are TRBV20-1 and TRBJ2-7; 11 nucleotides line up with TRBD2. Germline CDR1 reads DFQATT; CDR2 reads SNEGSKA (reference sequence). The CDR3 covers 12 residues. V lost 5 bases and J lost 6; bases outside the gene matches: 3. The CDR3 sequence is CSAASGGFEQYF. In nucleotides, the CDR3 is TGCAGTGCTGCTAGCGGGGGGTTCGAGCAGTACTTC.

This clonotype was recorded once. The chain has TRBV7-2 and TRBJ2-3, with no clear D. This CDR3 contains 16 residues. Germline V gene lookup returns CDR1 SGHTA and CDR2 FQGNSA. The V end lost 5 bases, the J end lost 2 bases, and 17 bases lay between the germline ends. The CDR3 DNA sequence: TGTGCCAGCAGCCCCCCTAGTTTGGCCGCCACAGATACGCAGTATTTT. Translating it yields CASSPPSLAATDTQYF.

The chain combines TRBV12-3 or TRBV12-4 with TRBJ2-7, with 9 bases lining up with TRBD1. The CDR3 has 15 residues. V was clipped by 3 bases and J by 5 bases; unmatched bases: 8. The CDR3 loop is CASSLVGQGKHEQYF. CDR3 sequence (DNA): TGTGCCAGCAGTTTGGTGGGACAGGGAAAACACGAGCAGTACTTC.

This chain connects TRBV6-5 to TRBJ1-5; D is undetermined. Germline CDR1 is MNHEY and CDR2 is SVGAGI. The CDR3 totals 13 residues. V gave up 2 bases and J gave up 3 bases, with 5 bases separating them. As DNA, the CDR3 is TGTGCCAGCAGTTACGAAATCAATCAGCCCCAGCATTTT. It translates to CASSYEINQPQHF.

This clonotype was observed many times. This rearrangement joins TRBV4-3 to TRBJ2-1, with 12 bases aligning to TRBD2. The germline V gene encodes CDR1 LGHNA and CDR2 YSLEER. This CDR3 is built from 19 residues. V shed 3 bases, J shed 8 bases, and the junction held 17 bases outside the gene matches. Here the CDR3 DNA reads TGCGCCAGCAGCCAGGTGCTGCAGGCGACTAGCGGGAGTTTCTATGAGCAGTTCTTC. This encodes CASSQVLQATSGSFYEQFF.

In this sample, this clonotype turned up many times. The chain carries TRBV6-2 or TRBV6-3 and TRBJ2-1; weak D call: TRBD2 (5 bases). CDR1 is MNHEY, CDR2 SVGEGT, per germline. This CDR3 spans 16 amino acids. V was shortened by 0 bases and J by 5 bases, with 14 bases between the two germline ends. CDR3: CASSYSVSRLNNEQFF. CDR3 DNA: TGTGCCAGCAGTTACTCGGTCTCCAGACTAAACAATGAGCAGTTCTTC.

The rearrangement uses TRBV14 and TRBJ2-5; no definite D call. Trimming removed 0 bases from V and 3 bases from J, with 8 bases in between. In germline, CDR1 is SGHDN, CDR2 FVKESK. CDR3 length: 14 residues. The CDR3 nucleotides are TGTGCCAGCAGCCAAGATCTGGTGAAAGAGACCCAGTACTTC. Its protein product is CASSQDLVKETQYF.

This clonotype has at least ten counts. The chain is built from TRBV29-1 and TRBJ2-7; 14 nucleotides align to TRBD2. CDR1 is SQVTM and CDR2 is ANQGSEA in the germline V gene. Trimming at V came to 6 bases and at J to 6 bases, leaving 10 bases not matched to a gene. The CDR3 sequence is 15 residues long. The CDR3 nucleotides read TGCAGCGTGGTGGGACTAGCGGGAGTATTGGGCGAGCAGTACTTC. Amino acid sequence: CSVVGLAGVLGEQYF.

This clonotype was detected ten times or more. The rearrangement joins TRBV25-1 to TRBJ2-7; D remains ambiguous. Deletions cut 5 bases from V and 0 bases from J, with 8 bases between. CDR3 length equals 13 residues. Germline CDR1 is MGHDK and CDR2 is SYGVNS. Here the CDR3 reads CASSYPSSYEQYF. CDR3 sequence (DNA): TGTGCCAGCAGTTACCCTTCCTCCTACGAGCAGTACTTC.

This clonotype was seen only a few times. The chain combines TRBV11-2 with TRBJ2-1; TRBD2 agrees at 10 bases. The CDR3 is 17 residues long. V was clipped by 1 base and J by 8 bases; unmatched bases: 11. Germline CDR1 and CDR2: SGHAT and FQNNGV. CDR3 residues: CASSLVILAGVGDEQFF. In nucleotides, the CDR3 is TGTGCCAGCAGCTTAGTGATTCTAGCGGGGGTCGGGGATGAGCAGTTCTTC.

In this sample, this clonotype turned up many times. V usage is TRBV25-1 and J usage is TRBJ1-2, with D maybe TRBD1 (5 bases). The V gene's germline CDR1 is MGHDK and CDR2 SYGVNS. Trimming removed 1 base from V and 6 bases from J, with 9 bases in between. The CDR3 covers 13 residues. The CDR3 DNA reads TGTGCCAGCAGTGAATTCCAGGGACATGGCTACACCTTC. This sequence encodes CASSEFQGHGYTF.

V gene TRBV5-1 combines with J gene TRBJ2-5; 8 bases are a match to TRBD1. Trimming removed 0 bases from V and 2 bases from J; junction bases left unmatched: 6. CDR1 is SGHRS, CDR2 YFSETQ, per germline. This CDR3 has 16 amino acids. The DNA of the CDR3 is TGCGCCAGCAGCTTGGCCCAAGGACAGGGACAAGAGACCCAGTACTTC. It translates to CASSLAQGQGQETQYF.

This clonotype showed up many times. The chain carries TRBV7-9 and TRBJ2-1, with 7 bases identical to TRBD2. The trim removed 1 base at V and 9 bases at J, leaving 6 bases unmatched. The CDR3 sequence is 14 residues long. CDR1 SEHNR and CDR2 FQNEAQ come from the germline V gene (reference sequence). CDR3 DNA sequence: TGTGCCAGCAGCTTAGGGCGGGGGAGTTCTGAGCAGTTCTTC. Translated, it gives CASSLGRGSSEQFF.

This clonotype was counted at least ten times. This chain connects TRBV11-2 to TRBJ2-3; 10 nucleotides align to TRBD2. This CDR3 has 18 residues. CDR1 SGHAT and CDR2 FQNNGV come from the germline V gene. With V trimmed by 2 bases and J by 4 bases, 12 bases remained unmatched. CDR3 nucleotides: TGTGCCAGCAGCTTAATCCGGTTTAGCGGGGGGCATTCAGATACGCAGTATTTT. Its translation is CASSLIRFSGGHSDTQYF.

As DNA, the CDR3 is TGCGCCAGCAGCGGGCGCGGGAGCACAGATACGCAGTATTTT. Its translation: CASSGRGSTDTQYF. The J gene is TRBJ2-3, the V gene TRBV5-1; possibly TRBD2 for D (5 bases). Trimming removed 4 bases at V and 0 bases at J, with 9 bases between. This CDR3 contains 14 residues. CDR1 is SGHRS, CDR2 YFSETQ, per germline.

This chain connects TRBV20-1 to TRBJ2-4, with 9 bases identical to TRBD1. V shed 3 bases and J 2 bases; nucleotides not matched to a gene: 5. The V gene's germline CDR1 is DFQATT and CDR2 SNEGSKA (reference sequence). CDR3 length: 15 residues. Written as DNA, the CDR3 is TGCAGTGCTAGGGAACAGGGGGCGTCCAAAAACATTCAGTACTTC. Translated: CSAREQGASKNIQYF.

This clonotype occurred a few times. The chain joins TRBV6-5 to TRBJ2-5, with 7 bases that match TRBD2. Germline V gene data show CDR1 as MNHEY and CDR2 as SVGAGI. This CDR3 contains 15 residues. V lost 4 bases and J lost 4; bases outside the gene matches: 9. The CDR3 sequence is CASSSRTREAETQYF. The CDR3 coding sequence is TGTGCCAGCAGTTCTCGAACCCGGGAGGCAGAGACCCAGTACTTC.